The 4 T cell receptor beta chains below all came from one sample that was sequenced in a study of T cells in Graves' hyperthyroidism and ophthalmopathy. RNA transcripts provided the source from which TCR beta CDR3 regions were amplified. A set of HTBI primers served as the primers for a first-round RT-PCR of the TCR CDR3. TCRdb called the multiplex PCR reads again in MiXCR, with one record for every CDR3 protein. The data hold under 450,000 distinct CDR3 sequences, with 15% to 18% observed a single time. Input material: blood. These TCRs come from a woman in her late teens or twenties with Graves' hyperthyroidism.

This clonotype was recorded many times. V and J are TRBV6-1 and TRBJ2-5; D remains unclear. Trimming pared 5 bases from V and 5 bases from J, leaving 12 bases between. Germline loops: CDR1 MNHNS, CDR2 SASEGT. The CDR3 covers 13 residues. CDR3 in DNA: TGTGCCAGCAGTTACGCCCTTCTGGAGACCCAGTACTTC. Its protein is CASSYALLETQYF.

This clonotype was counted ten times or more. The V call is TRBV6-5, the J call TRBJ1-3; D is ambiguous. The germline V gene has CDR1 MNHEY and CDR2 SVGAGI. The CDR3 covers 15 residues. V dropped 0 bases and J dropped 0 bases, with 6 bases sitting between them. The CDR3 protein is CASSYSASSGNTIYF. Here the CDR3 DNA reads TGTGCCAGCAGTTACTCAGCCTCCTCTGGAAACACCATATATTTT.

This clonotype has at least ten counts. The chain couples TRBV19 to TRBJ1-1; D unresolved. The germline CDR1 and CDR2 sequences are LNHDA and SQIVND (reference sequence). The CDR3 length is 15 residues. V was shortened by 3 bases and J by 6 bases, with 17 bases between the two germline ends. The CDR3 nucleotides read TGTGCCAGTAGTATGCTGGCCGGGTTTGGGGCTGAAGCTTTCTTT. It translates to CASSMLAGFGAEAFF.

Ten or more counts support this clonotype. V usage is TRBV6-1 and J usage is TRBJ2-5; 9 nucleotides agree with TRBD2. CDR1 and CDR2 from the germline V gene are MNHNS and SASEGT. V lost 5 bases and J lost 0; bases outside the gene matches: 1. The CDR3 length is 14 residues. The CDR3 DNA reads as TGTGCCAGCAGTAGCGGGGGGTACCAAGAGACCCAGTACTTC. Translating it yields CASSSGGYQETQYF.